The present T cell receptor beta chain was sequenced within a study of T cell changes during pregnancy in multiple sclerosis. In germline, CDR1 is SGDLS, CDR2 YYNGEE. V lost 4 bases and J lost 1; bases outside the gene matches: 6. This CDR3 is built from 15 residues. The data were produced by immunoSEQ multiplex PCR, yet TCRdb's version contains in-frame clones alone and is incomplete. The sample records more than 35,000 clones, 80% to 95% being singletons. The specimen was CD4+ T cells from peripheral blood mononuclear cells, collected in the third trimester of pregnancy. The clonotype comes from a female donor in good health, enrolled as a control in a pregnancy study. The chain has TRBV9 and TRBJ2-7; the match to TRBD1 covers 9 bases. The CDR3: CASSPGTGMSYEQYF. CDR3 DNA: TGTGCCAGCAGCCCCGGGACAGGGATGTCCTACGAGCAGTACTTC.